The rows below give T cell receptor beta chains drawn from one sample of a study of cytomegalovirus exposure and HLA in healthy donors. Profiling relied on immunoSEQ multiplex PCR, and the TCRdb table lists in-frame clones only, not all of them. The sample consists of around 210,000 clones, over 75% of them appearing once. The sequenced sample was PBMCs. These receptors all come from a boy aged 5-17 years in good health and CMV-seronegative. Each CDR3 is given with its conserved first and last residue. The D gene is left open where the match is weak. Part of the rows lack a size; the others show once, few, many or a class for expanded clones.

>NA|TRBJ1-1|TRBV20-1|NA
CSASGPGGAFF
TGCAGTGCTTCAGGGCCGGGTGGAGCTTTCTTT
>TRBD2|TRBJ2-5|TRBV10-3|few
CAISDRVLAGGYQETQYF
TGTGCCATCAGTGATCGCGTTCTAGCGGGAGGGTACCAAGAGACCCAGTACTTC
>TRBD2|TRBJ2-3|TRBV7-3|NA
CASSLTVGGAGGRTDTQYF
TGTGCCAGCAGCTTAACGGTTGGTGGGGCGGGGGGGCGCACAGATACGCAGTATTTT
>TRBD1|TRBJ2-7|TRBV19|NA
CASRDSSSYEQYF
TGTGCCAGCAGGGACAGCAGCTCCTACGAGCAGTACTTC
>NA|TRBJ1-5|TRBV4-2|NA
CASSQSRLGQPQHF
TGTGCCAGCAGCCAAAGCCGCCTCGGTCAGCCCCAGCATTTT
>TRBD1|TRBJ1-2|TRBV7-8|NA
CASETGGGYTF
TGTGCCTCAGAGACAGGGGGAGGCTACACCTTC
>NA|TRBJ1-2|TRBV29-1|NA
CSVGAGRVDYGYTF
TGCAGCGTGGGGGCCGGCAGGGTAGACTATGGCTACACCTTC
>TRBD1|TRBJ1-1|TRBV27|once
CASSLTGAYLAEAFF
TGTGCCAGCAGTTTGACAGGGGCATATCTCGCTGAAGCTTTCTTT
>NA|TRBJ1-5|TRBV4-2|NA
CASSQLEGSNQPQHF
TGTGCCAGCAGCCAGCTGGAGGGTAGCAATCAGCCCCAGCATTTT
>NA|TRBJ2-2|TRBV4-2|NA
CASSPPSVNTGELFF
TGTGCCAGCAGCCCCCCTAGCGTTAACACCGGGGAGCTGTTTTTT
>NA|TRBJ1-5|TRBV19|NA
CASTKTGPSNQPQHF
TGTGCCAGTACCAAGACAGGCCCAAGCAATCAGCCCCAGCATTTT
>NA|TRBJ2-3|TRBV6-4|once
CASSIGTSTDTQYF
TGTGCCAGCAGTATCGGGACTAGCACAGATACGCAGTATTTT
>TRBD1|TRBJ2-2|TRBV7-9|NA
CSSSRLQGGNTGELFF
TGTTCCAGCAGTCGTTTACAGGGGGGGAACACCGGGGAGCTGTTTTTT
>NA|TRBJ2-4|TRBV4-2|few
CASSQEAAPPLNIQYF
TGTGCCAGCAGCCAAGAGGCGGCCCCCCCGTTAAACATTCAGTACTTC
>NA|TRBJ1-6|TRBV7-2|NA
CASSLRTDRLANSPLHF
TGTGCCAGCAGCCTCCGAACCGACAGGCTCGCTAATTCACCCCTCCACTTT
>TRBD1|TRBJ1-5|TRBV27|NA
CASSLRRGATGVDQPQHF
TGTGCCAGCAGTTTACGCCGTGGGGCGACAGGGGTAGATCAGCCCCAGCATTTT
>NA|TRBJ2-7|TRBV30|NA
CAWSVQVWGSDRSYEQYF
TGTGCCTGGAGTGTACAGGTCTGGGGGTCGGACAGATCCTACGAGCAGTACTTC
>TRBD1|TRBJ2-5|TRBV10-3|NA
CAISPDRGQETQYF
TGTGCCATCAGTCCGGACAGGGGGCAAGAGACCCAGTACTTC
>NA|TRBJ2-4|TRBV5-1|NA
CASSFRNIQYF
TGCGCCAGCAGCTTCCGGAACATTCAGTACTTC
>NA|TRBJ2-1|TRBV11-2|NA
CASTQGTNYNEQFF
TGTGCCAGCACCCAGGGGACTAACTACAATGAGCAGTTCTTC
>NA|TRBJ1-6|TRBV11-2|few
CASSFRGSFNSPLHF
TGTGCCAGCAGCTTTCGGGGGTCCTTCAATTCACCCCTCCACTTT
>TRBD1|TRBJ2-1|TRBV13|NA
CASSLGLWDSLGNEQFF
TGTGCCAGCAGCTTAGGACTGTGGGACAGTCTAGGCAATGAGCAGTTCTTC
>TRBD2|TRBJ2-7|TRBV7-2|NA
CALRTSGRGEQYF
TGTGCCCTCAGGACTAGCGGGAGGGGCGAGCAGTACTTC
>NA|TRBJ2-1|TRBV27|once
CASFSGNSYNEQFF
TGTGCCAGCTTTAGCGGTAACTCCTACAATGAGCAGTTCTTC
>NA|TRBJ1-1|TRBV10-2|NA
CASSERGNTEAFF
TGCGCCAGCAGTGAAAGGGGAAACACTGAAGCTTTCTTT
>NA|TRBJ2-1|TRBV27|NA
CASSSESSYNEQFF
TGTGCCAGCTCCAGCGAGAGCTCCTACAATGAGCAGTTCTTC
>NA|TRBJ1-2|TRBV6-6|NA
CASSYTDMGGYTF
TGTGCCAGCAGTTACACAGACATGGGCGGCTACACCTTC
>NA|TRBJ2-1|TRBV5-1|NA
CASSLGLVNNEQFF
TGCGCCAGCAGCTTGGGGCTAGTTAACAATGAGCAGTTCTTC
>NA|TRBJ2-1|TRBV5-1|NA
CASSLYPDNEQFF
TGCGCCAGCAGCTTGTACCCGGACAATGAGCAGTTCTTC
>TRBD2|TRBJ2-7|TRBV19|NA
CASTVAGGAYEQYF
TGTGCCAGTACGGTAGCGGGAGGGGCCTACGAGCAGTACTTC
>TRBD1|TRBJ1-2|TRBV2|NA
CASSSRQGHYGYTF
TGTGCCAGCAGTTCTAGACAGGGGCACTATGGCTACACCTTC
>NA|TRBJ2-1|TRBV9|NA
CASSAGRGASYNEQFF
TGTGCCAGCAGCGCTGGCCGGGGGGCGAGTTACAATGAGCAGTTCTTC
>TRBD1|TRBJ1-5|TRBV14|once
CASSQGQGSNQPQHF
TGTGCCAGCAGCCAAGGACAGGGAAGCAATCAGCCCCAGCATTTT
>TRBD2|TRBJ2-5|TRBV5-1|NA
CASRHTPGLAGKETQYF
TGCGCCAGCAGGCACACGCCGGGACTAGCGGGAAAAGAGACCCAGTACTTC
>NA|TRBJ2-3|TRBV10-3|NA
CAIGGTGRNTDTQYF
TGTGCCATCGGAGGGACGGGACGAAACACAGATACGCAGTATTTT
>TRBD2|TRBJ2-7|TRBV5-4|NA
CASSRYGTSGRKTYEQYF
TGTGCCAGCAGCAGATACGGGACTAGCGGGAGAAAAACTTACGAGCAGTACTTC
>TRBD1|TRBJ1-2|TRBV29-1|NA
CSVGQTTNYGYTF
TGCAGCGTGGGACAGACTACCAACTATGGCTACACCTTC